This T cell receptor beta chain was recorded in a study of blood T cell repertoires in COVID-19. Study-wide context: COVID-19 samples, acute and convalescent, were from the United States, Italy and Spain. Nucleic acid was either cDNA or gDNA, and it came from T cells, B-cell-depleted T cells, or PBMCs.

Participants had their cohort set by participant-reported clinical history. Study processing details: Reference gene primers were amplified, and this amplification served to estimate nucleated cell counts. Method: immunoSEQ multiplex PCR; TCRdb's copy keeps in-frame clones and lacks some. V and J calls and clone size follow that table, whereas D and trimming were derived from the DNA. The sample yields 140,000 to 150,000 clones, over 80% seen once. The clonotype was recovered from a woman aged 45 to 65 who had been exposed to COVID-19. The sequenced sample was PBMCs or T cells enriched from blood (not recorded which).

CDR3 sequence: CASSSPTMGQYEQYF. Here the CDR3 DNA reads TGTGCCAGCAGTTCCCCGACTATGGGCCAGTACGAGCAGTACTTC. The rearrangement joins TRBV27 to TRBJ2-7; D perhaps matches TRBD2 (5 bases). The CDR3 consists of 15 residues. Germline CDR1 reads MNHEY; CDR2 reads SMNVEV (reference sequence). The V end was cut by 4 bases, the J end by 4 bases, with 17 bases between.